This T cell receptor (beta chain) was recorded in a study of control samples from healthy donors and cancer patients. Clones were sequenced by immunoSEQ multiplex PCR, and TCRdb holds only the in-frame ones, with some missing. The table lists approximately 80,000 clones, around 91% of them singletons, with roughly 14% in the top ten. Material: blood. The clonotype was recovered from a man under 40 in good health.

CDR3 sequence reads: CAWSPEGRPNEKLFF. Here the CDR3 DNA reads TGTGCCTGGAGTCCCGAGGGGAGGCCTAATGAAAAACTGTTTTTT. The J gene is TRBJ1-4, the V gene TRBV30; D perhaps matches TRBD1 (5 bases). Looked up from germline, CDR1 is GTSNPN and CDR2 is SVGIG (reference sequence). Between the trimmed V and J ends, which lost 2 bases and 3 bases, there was a span of 13 bases. The CDR3 length is 15 residues.